A selection of T cell receptor beta chains follows, all from one sample in a study of T cell responses to AZD1222 COVID-19 vaccine. TCRdb keeps only in-frame clones here, not all; method: immunoSEQ multiplex PCR. Of tens of thousands of clones detected, 88% appear once; the ten largest clones hold roughly 7.2%. Here the sequenced sample was peripheral blood, taken 28 days after the second AZD1222 dose. These receptors were obtained from an adult who received the AZD1222 COVID-19 vaccine. Each CDR3 is given with its conserved first and last residue. Fields, in order: clone size, V gene, J gene, D gene, CDR3 protein, CDR3 DNA. D genes are given only for firm matches. Some rows have no size entry. The others give once, few or many, or a class for an expanded clone.

.	TRBV6-5	TRBJ2-1	TRBD2	CASSGTSGLGEQFF	TGTGCCAGCTCCGGGACTAGCGGGTTAGGTGAGCAGTTCTTC
.	TRBV2	TRBJ2-7	.	CAITLPPFVVYEQYF	TGTGCCATCACCCTTCCCCCATTCGTAGTCTACGAGCAGTACTTC
.	TRBV29-1	TRBJ1-2	.	CSVAEGDGYGYTF	TGCAGCGTCGCGGAGGGGGATGGCTATGGCTACACCTTC
.	TRBV6-2/TRBV6-3	TRBJ1-3	.	CASSDHDGRSSGNTIYF	TGTGCCAGCAGTGACCACGATGGACGCAGCTCTGGAAACACCATATATTTT
.	TRBV5-1	TRBJ2-6	TRBD2	CASSLGLAGGAASSGANVLTF	TGCGCCAGCAGCTTGGGACTAGCGGGAGGGGCCGCCTCCTCTGGGGCCAACGTCCTGACTTTC
once	TRBV20-1	TRBJ2-1	.	CSATWEEQFF	TGCAGTGCCACCTGGGAAGAGCAGTTCTTC
.	TRBV4-3	TRBJ1-2	TRBD1	CASSLSTRQGVYGYTF	TGCGCCAGCAGCCTTTCCACTCGACAGGGAGTCTATGGCTACACCTTC
.	TRBV25-1	TRBJ1-6	.	CASRGRVGSPLHF	TGTGCCAGCCGAGGGAGGGTAGGTTCACCCCTCCACTTT
.	TRBV5-6	TRBJ1-1	.	CASSLNRPTRVNTEAFF	TGTGCCAGCAGTTTGAACAGGCCCACTCGGGTGAACACTGAAGCTTTCTTT
.	TRBV19	TRBJ2-1	TRBD1	CASTPTGGALWNEQFF	TGTGCCAGTACCCCGACAGGGGGGGCTCTGTGGAATGAGCAGTTCTTC
.	TRBV6-2/TRBV6-3	TRBJ2-1	TRBD1	CASSLLQGAVIERFF	TGTGCCAGCAGTCTCCTACAGGGGGCGGTCATTGAGCGGTTCTTC
.	TRBV5-1	TRBJ2-3	.	CASSLDLDTQYF	TGCGCCAGCAGCTTGGACCTAGATACGCAGTATTTT
.	TRBV29-1	TRBJ2-5	TRBD1	CSVRARGRSETQYF	TGCAGCGTGCGGGCTAGGGGGCGTTCAGAGACCCAGTACTTC
.	TRBV4-3	TRBJ2-3	.	CASSRDSLTDTQYF	TGCGCCAGCAGCCGGGATAGTCTTACAGATACGCAGTATTTT
.	TRBV29-1	TRBJ1-5	TRBD1	CSVLDRDGRPQHF	TGCAGCGTCTTGGACAGGGACGGGAGGCCCCAGCATTTT
.	TRBV18	TRBJ1-1	.	CASSPTDTEAFF	TGTGCCAGCTCACCAACAGACACTGAAGCTTTCTTT
.	TRBV12-3/TRBV12-4	TRBJ2-7	TRBD2	CASSPLAGGEQYF	TGTGCCAGCAGTCCCCTAGCGGGAGGCGAGCAGTACTTC
.	TRBV10-3	TRBJ2-7	.	CAISEHSYEQYF	TGTGCCATCAGTGAACACAGCTACGAGCAGTACTTC
.	TRBV3-1/TRBV3-2	TRBJ1-1	.	CASSQDSRGTEAFF	TGTGCCAGCAGCCAAGATTCGAGGGGGACTGAAGCTTTCTTT
.	TRBV19	TRBJ1-5	TRBD1	CASALTGGDQPQHF	TGTGCCAGTGCACTAACAGGGGGCGATCAGCCCCAGCATTTT
.	TRBV19	TRBJ1-2	.	CASRPHQGRIQNYGYTF	TGTGCCAGTAGACCCCACCAGGGGCGTATCCAGAACTATGGCTACACCTTC
.	TRBV27	TRBJ1-6	.	CASRGPRDSPLHF	TGTGCCAGCCGGGGTCCGAGGGATTCACCCCTCCACTTT
.	TRBV7-8	TRBJ1-5	.	CASSSLGQAVFQPQHF	TGTGCCAGCAGCTCCCTGGGCCAAGCAGTATTTCAGCCCCAGCATTTT
.	TRBV6-2/TRBV6-3	TRBJ1-6	.	CASSDHRDGGPAPLHF	TGTGCCAGCAGTGACCACCGGGACGGAGGACCGGCACCCCTCCACTTT
once	TRBV18	TRBJ1-2	TRBD1	CASSPLDRESGYTF	TGTGCCAGCTCACCACTCGACAGGGAGTCTGGCTACACCTTC
.	TRBV14	TRBJ2-7	TRBD2	CASSHGLAGDYEQYF	TGTGCCAGCAGCCACGGACTAGCGGGAGATTACGAGCAGTACTTC
.	TRBV7-2	TRBJ2-1	TRBD1	CASSLGGGAYNEQFF	TGTGCCAGCAGCTTAGGAGGGGGCGCGTACAATGAGCAGTTCTTC
.	TRBV11-3	TRBJ2-2	.	CASSLREPGELFF	TGTGCCAGCAGCTTAAGGGAACCCGGGGAGCTGTTTTTT
.	TRBV2	TRBJ1-5	.	CASSGQLGQPQHF	TGTGCCAGCAGTGGACAGTTGGGTCAGCCCCAGCATTTT
.	TRBV19	TRBJ2-2	.	CASSIVSNTGELFF	TGTGCCAGTAGTATAGTATCCAACACCGGGGAGCTGTTTTTT
.	TRBV13	TRBJ2-7	TRBD1	CASSFFGTGGYEQYF	TGTGCCAGCAGCTTTTTTGGGACAGGGGGCTACGAGCAGTACTTC
.	TRBV9	TRBJ2-3	TRBD2	CASSVEFERDGTQYF	TGTGCCAGCAGCGTAGAATTCGAGCGGGACGGTACGCAGTATTTT
.	TRBV5-1	TRBJ2-1	TRBD2	CASSFGDYFNEQFF	TGCGCCAGCAGCTTCGGGGACTACTTTAATGAGCAGTTCTTC